This TCR beta chain was sequenced during a study of blood T cell repertoires in COVID-19. Study overall: T cells, B-cell-depleted T cells, or PBMCs provided the cDNA or gDNA that served as material.

In the source study's methods: Estimation of nucleated cell counts relied on the amplification of reference gene primers. The table came from immunoSEQ multiplex PCR; TCRdb's copy has only in-frame clones and leaves some out. The DNA was the basis for D and trimming; V, J and clone size are from that table. The sample lists about 110,000 clones, more than 65% occurring once. The CDR3 contains 13 residues. Germline CDR1 PRHDT, CDR2 FYEKMQ (reference sequence). J lost 3 bases, V lost 5 bases, and 3 bases had no gene match. The sample consisted of peripheral blood. The source is a woman older than 75 with acute or convalescent COVID-19. The chain recombines TRBV13 with TRBJ1-2; 7 bases are shared with TRBD1. CDR3 nucleotide sequence: TGTGCCAGCAGCCCTGGGACAGACTATGGCTACACCTTC. Translated: CASSPGTDYGYTF.